These 13 T cell receptor beta chains were sequenced from one sample in a study of cytomegalovirus exposure and HLA in healthy donors. Primers: 60 Vbeta forward and 13 Jbeta reverse. Sequencing was performed with immunoSEQ multiplex PCR; in TCRdb, only in-frame clones are kept and a portion is missing. The data hold around 150,000 clones, with 66% observed a single time. The sequencing sample was made of PBMCs. These receptors were obtained from a human donor in good health.

This clone was observed a single time. The chain employs TRBV7-2 and TRBJ2-5, with a possible D match to TRBD2 (6 bases). V lost 5 bases and J lost 1, with 17 bases in between. CDR3 length: 16 residues. From germline, CDR1 is SGHTA and CDR2 FQGNSA. DNA for the CDR3: TGTGCCAGCAGCCGACCAAGGGCTAGCGCCCAAGAGACCCAGTACTTC. This sequence encodes CASSRPRASAQETQYF.

The J gene is TRBJ2-1, the V gene TRBV2, with TRBD2 matching over 14 bases. V lost 6 bases, J lost 9 bases, and 7 bases stayed unmatched. The CDR3 contains 15 residues. Germline CDR1 and CDR2: SNHLY and FYNNEI. The CDR3 sequence is CASSGGTSGSGEQFF. For the CDR3, the DNA is TGTGCCAGCAGCGGAGGGACTAGCGGGAGTGGTGAGCAGTTCTTC.

J is TRBJ1-1 and V is TRBV7-9; possible D gene TRBD1, 5 bases. V shed 5 bases and J shed 6 bases, with 13 bases lying between them. CDR1 and CDR2 (germline): SEHNR, FQNEAQ (reference sequence). The CDR3 is 13 amino acids. The CDR3 loop reads CASSRTGASEAFF. The CDR3 DNA reads as TGTGCCAGCAGCCGAACAGGAGCCTCTGAAGCTTTCTTT.

This sequence joins TRBV7-9 and TRBJ2-7, with unresolved D. V was trimmed by 2 bases and J by 0 bases, leaving 8 bases between them. CDR3 length: 14 amino acids. Per germline, CDR1 SEHNR and CDR2 FQNEAQ (reference sequence). The DNA for the CDR3 is TGTGCCAGCAGCTTATCAACGGTCTCCTACGAGCAGTACTTC. This codes for CASSLSTVSYEQYF.

This clone was counted a few times. This rearrangement joins TRBV9 to TRBJ2-7; D is possibly TRBD2 (6 bases). The CDR3 covers 15 residues. Germline CDR1 and CDR2: SGDLS and YYNGEE. Trimming stripped 2 bases from V and 5 bases from J, with 17 bases between. The CDR3 region has the DNA TGTGCCAGCAGCGTGTTGGGTCGGGAGAGCAACGAGCAGTACTTC. Its protein is CASSVLGRESNEQYF.

V usage is TRBV7-3 and J usage is TRBJ2-1; 7 bases agree with TRBD1. The J segment lost 5 bases and the V segment lost 2 bases, leaving 6 bases of the junction unmatched. The CDR3 is 15 amino acids. The germline V gene encodes CDR1 SGHTA and CDR2 FQGTGA. This CDR3 reads CASSLLGTADNEQFF. CDR3 sequence (DNA): TGTGCCAGCAGCTTACTTGGGACAGCAGACAATGAGCAGTTCTTC.

The chain employs TRBV28 and TRBJ1-2; the match to TRBD1 covers 8 bases. Germline V gene sequence: CDR1 MDHEN, CDR2 SYDVKM. Germline trimming cut 5 bases from V and 5 bases from J; bases unmatched to any gene: 10. The CDR3 consists of 15 residues. The CDR3 nucleotides are TGTGCCAGCAGTCCGGGAGACAGGGGAGGGTATGGCTACACCTTC. Amino acid sequence: CASSPGDRGGYGYTF.

The CDR3 protein is CASSIGTSGSEQYF. CDR3 bases: TGTGCCAGTAGTATAGGCACTAGCGGGAGTGAGCAGTACTTC. This chain connects TRBV19 to TRBJ2-7, with 11 bases fitting TRBD2. V gave up 1 base and J gave up 7 bases; unmatched junction bases: 3. Germline V gene data show CDR1 as LNHDA and CDR2 as SQIVND (reference sequence). The CDR3 totals 14 residues.

This clone was seen only a few times. The CDR3 here is CASSPDRGLYNEQFF. The CDR3 bases are TGTGCCAGCAGCCCGGACAGGGGATTGTACAATGAGCAGTTCTTC. The chain joins TRBV5-6 to TRBJ2-1, with TRBD1 matching 9 bases. The V gene end was trimmed by 4 bases and the J gene end by 4 bases; junction bases not matched to a gene: 6. The CDR3 loop spans 15 amino acids. Germline loops: CDR1 SGHDT, CDR2 YYEEEE.

The chain joins TRBV6-4 to TRBJ1-5, with 7 bases aligning to TRBD1. The CDR3 is 15 amino acids. V dropped 5 bases and J dropped 0; count of bases not matched to a gene: 4. Germline CDR1 is MRHNA and CDR2 is SNTAGT. The CDR3 bases are TGTGCCAGCAGTTCTACAGGGGATAGCAATCAGCCCCAGCATTTT. Translating gives CASSSTGDSNQPQHF.

This clone was detected a few times. The rearrangement uses TRBV7-9 and TRBJ1-1, with TRBD1 matching over 8 bases. Germline CDR1 reads SEHNR; CDR2 reads FQNEAQ (reference sequence). The CDR3 is 17 residues long. Losses at the gene ends were 5 bases for V and 3 bases for J; bases not matched to a gene: 14. The CDR3 DNA reads as TGTGCCAGCAGCCTGGGGACAGGAGGCCCGCGGGACACTGAAGCTTTCTTT. The encoded protein is CASSLGTGGPRDTEAFF. Using reference TRBV7-9 and TRBJ1-1 for the parts outside the CDR3, the full variable domain is DTGVSQNPRHKITKRGQNVTFRCDPISEHNRLYWYRQTLGQGPEFLTYFQNEAQLEKSRLLSDRFSAERPKGSFSTLEIQRTEQGDSAMYLCASSLGTGGPRDTEAFFGQGTRLTVV.

The CDR3 region is CASSTGQGKDTQYF. The CDR3 bases are TGCGCCAGCAGCACCGGACAGGGGAAAGATACGCAGTATTTT. This chain links TRBV5-1 with TRBJ2-3; 9 bases match TRBD1. V shed 4 bases, J shed 5 bases, and the junction held 5 bases outside the gene matches. CDR1 and CDR2 (germline): SGHRS, YFSETQ. The CDR3 length is 14 residues.

The chain employs TRBV18 and TRBJ1-4, with TRBD1 as a possible D gene (5 bases). This CDR3 is built from 13 residues. V was clipped by 4 bases and J by 4 bases, with 7 bases between them. Germline CDR1 reads KGHSH; CDR2 reads LQKENI. CDR3 amino acids: CASSQGLNEKLFF. The CDR3 coding sequence is TGTGCCAGCTCACAGGGACTTAATGAAAAACTGTTTTTT.